These 3 T cell receptor beta chains were sequenced from one sample in a study of blood T cell repertoires in COVID-19 (dated by TCRdb to 2018 to 2020). Library preparation was by the immunoSEQ multiplex PCR assay. Sourced from immuneACCESS, this table was stored by TCRdb with only in-frame sequences that have V and J called. A share of the clones is absent; for the studies checked, an unresolved V gene accounts for under half, and the remainder has no known explanation. The sample table records almost 250,000 clones; more than 75% of these occur just once. The ten largest clones add up to about 5.4% of the sample. Sample: peripheral blood. All receptors derive from a woman over 75 with COVID-19, enrolled during active disease.

CDR3 sequence (DNA): TGTGCCAGCAGGGCCCATCGGGAGGTCCATGGCTACACCTTC. Protein sequence: CASRAHREVHGYTF. The chain has TRBV27 and TRBJ1-2; D remains unclear. CDR1 MNHEY and CDR2 SMNVEV come from the germline V gene (reference sequence). The CDR3 extends over 14 amino acids. Trimming took 6 bases from V and 6 from J, leaving 17 bases between them.

As DNA, the CDR3 is TGTGCCAGCAGTGAGAGACAGGGCCCAGCTAACTATGGCTACACCTTC. Protein: CASSERQGPANYGYTF. The chain couples TRBV6-1 to TRBJ1-2; 7 bases fit TRBD1. This CDR3 has 16 residues. Per the germline V gene, CDR1 is MNHNS and CDR2 is SASEGT. V dropped 3 bases and J dropped 0; count of bases not matched to a gene: 7.

This clone appeared a few times. The V and J genes are TRBV9 and TRBJ1-3, with 7 bases aligning to TRBD1. Germline-derived CDR1 and CDR2 are SGDLS and YYNGEE. CDR3 size: 15 residues. V shed 4 bases, J shed 2 bases, and the junction held 6 bases outside the gene matches. CDR3 sequence reads: CASSPLGGTGNTIYF. CDR3 sequence (DNA): TGTGCCAGCAGCCCCCTAGGGGGCACTGGAAACACCATATATTTT.